The 6 T cell receptor beta chains below were found in one sample sequenced in a study of beta chain features in type 1 diabetes (dated by TCRdb to between 2017 and 2018). The method behind the library was the immunoSEQ multiplex PCR assay. The entire amount of isolated RNA was reverse transcribed using the High Capacity cDNA Reverse Transcription Kit, so the sequenced TCRB transcripts were expressed ones. What TCRdb holds here is the immuneACCESS table cut down to in-frame rearrangements. Part of the clones is not present; checked against another copy, under half of the missing clones reflect an unresolved V gene, and the others are unexplained. Present in this sample are more than 300,000 clones, around 13% of which were seen just once. The ten biggest clones cover less than 0.02% of the sample. Sequencing was done on a sample of naive CD4+ T cells from blood. Explained via the paper, the cell subset or site label denotes: true naive CD4+ T cells. Source of these receptors: a young man in good health.

A word on this clone: Other DNA sequences in this sample translate to the same CDR3. This chain uses TRBV4-2 with TRBJ2-7, with no clear D. Germline-derived CDR1 and CDR2 are LGHNA and YNFKEQ. Trimming pared 0 bases from V and 4 bases from J, leaving 7 bases between. The CDR3 sequence is 13 residues long. The CDR3 region has the DNA TGTGCCAGCAGCCAAGATCGCGGATACGAGCAGTACTTC. Translating gives CASSQDRGYEQYF.

The chain uses TRBV7-2 and TRBJ2-1, with D possibly matching TRBD2 (6 bases). Trimming cost V 4 bases and J 8 bases, with 6 bases left between them. CDR1 and CDR2 (germline): SGHTA, FQGNSA. The CDR3 extends over 11 amino acids. The CDR3 nucleotides are TGTGCCAGCAGCTGGGGGGATGAGCAGTTCTTC. Translated: CASSWGDEQFF.

The chain uses TRBV7-9 and TRBJ1-2; the D gene is possibly TRBD1 (6 bases). CDR3 length: 14 amino acids. V lost 3 bases to trimming and J lost 6 bases, with 14 bases between them. Per the germline V gene, CDR1 is SEHNR and CDR2 is FQNEAQ (reference sequence). DNA of the CDR3: TGTGCCAGCAGCTTTAGTTCGGACAGAGATGGCTACACCTTC. This translates into CASSFSSDRDGYTF.

This clone was detected a few times. The chain carries TRBV5-1 and TRBJ2-1, with 9 nucleotides matching TRBD1. Germline V CDR1 and CDR2: SGHRS, YFSETQ. With V trimmed by 4 bases and J by 4 bases, 6 bases remained unmatched. CDR3 length equals 15 residues. Here the CDR3 reads CASSAGTGRYNEQFF. For the CDR3, the DNA is TGCGCCAGCAGCGCCGGGACAGGGAGGTACAATGAGCAGTTCTTC.

The genes are TRBV7-3 and TRBJ1-6; D gene ambiguous. Deletions cut 7 bases from V and 7 bases from J, with 17 bases between. Germline CDR1 SGHTA, CDR2 FQGTGA. CDR3 length equals 15 residues. The CDR3 loop reads CASTELTPVNSPLHF. CDR3 DNA sequence: TGTGCCAGCACCGAATTGACACCGGTCAATTCACCCCTCCACTTT.

The CDR3 sequence: CASRDSSTDTQYF. DNA of the CDR3: TGTGCCAGCCGGGACTCCAGCACAGATACGCAGTATTTT. The chain carries TRBV28 and TRBJ2-3; tentative D call: TRBD2 (6 bases). Between the trimmed V and J ends, which lost 8 bases and 0 bases, there was a span of 9 bases. Germline V lookup: CDR1 MDHEN, CDR2 SYDVKM. CDR3 length equals 13 residues.